The 7 T cell receptor beta chains in this list originate from one sample, sequenced in a study of T cells in Graves' hyperthyroidism and ophthalmopathy (dated by TCRdb to the late 2010s). The method was multiplex PCR. Sequenced using an Illumina HiSeq 2000. TCR beta CDR3 regions were amplified from RNA transcripts. A first-round RT-PCR of the TCR CDR3 used the HTBI primer set with the Qiagen OneStep RT-PCR kit. The public reads were run again by TCRdb, first through fastp at Q25 and then through MiXCR, and only productive beta chains were kept. Rows are combined by CDR3 protein, so each entry shows the most common genes and DNA. This sample is represented by about 550,000 distinct CDR3 sequences; under 25% of them were singletons. The ten most abundant clones make up about 25% of the sample. Sequencing used blood. The receptors were sampled from a man aged 18 to 29 with Graves' hyperthyroidism.

This clonotype was seen at least ten times. The chain has TRBV10-3 and TRBJ1-1, with D perhaps matching TRBD1 (5 bases). The V gene lost 3 bases and the J gene lost 5 bases, with 10 bases spanning the gap. This CDR3 is 13 amino acids long. CDR1 and CDR2 from the germline V gene are ENHRY and SYGVKD. This CDR3 is CAISDVGETEAFF. DNA for the CDR3: TGTGCCATCAGTGATGTAGGGGAGACTGAAGCTTTCTTT.

This clonotype showed up just a few times. The chain combines TRBV6-5 with TRBJ1-2, with a possible D match to TRBD1 (5 bases). Trimming took off 2 bases at V and 4 bases at J, with 11 bases between the two ends. Germline-derived CDR1 and CDR2 are MNHEY and SVGAGI. The CDR3 has 14 amino acids. The CDR3 nucleotides are TGTGCCAGCAGTTACGGGGCGAATTTCTATGGCTACACCTTC. It yields the protein CASSYGANFYGYTF.

Ten or more counts support this clonotype. The chain is built from TRBV7-9 and TRBJ2-5; maybe TRBD1 (7 bases). Germline V CDR1 and CDR2: SEHNR, FQNEAQ (reference sequence). CDR3 length: 15 residues. Deletions cut 5 bases from V and 5 bases from J, with 18 bases between. The CDR3 region has the DNA TGTGCCAGCAGCGGCGGGACAGCCGTAGGGGAGACCCAGTACTTC. This translates into CASSGGTAVGETQYF.

Notes on this clonotype: This could be a read error, since a much larger clone is one nucleotide away. This chain uses TRBV24-1 with TRBJ2-2; 8 bases are a match to TRBD1. Germline values: CDR1 KGHDR, CDR2 SFDVKD. J lost 5 bases, V lost 0 bases, and 1 base had no gene match. CDR3 length equals 15 residues. The CDR3 DNA reads as TGTGCCACCAGTGATTTGCAGGGGGCAACCGGGGAGCTGTTTTTT. It yields the protein CATSDLQGATGELFF.

The V call is TRBV6-1, the J call TRBJ1-5; tentatively, D is TRBD1 (5 bases). The CDR3 spans 14 residues. CDR1 MNHNS and CDR2 SASEGT come from the germline V gene. Deletions cut 4 bases from V and 6 bases from J, with 13 bases between. The CDR3 spells CASSVQGSFQPQHF. DNA of the CDR3: TGTGCCAGCAGTGTCCAGGGTTCCTTTCAGCCCCAGCATTTT.

This clonotype was counted ten times or more. The chain joins TRBV30 to TRBJ1-1, with no clear D. Germline CDR1 is GTSNPN and CDR2 is SVGIG (reference sequence). The CDR3 runs to 13 residues. V was clipped by 0 bases and J by 3 bases, with 8 bases between them. The CDR3 nucleotides are TGTGCCTGGAGTGTATCTGGGGACACTGAAGCTTTCTTT. It specifies CAWSVSGDTEAFF.

This clonotype came up a few times. This chain joins TRBV20-1 and TRBJ2-5; D may be TRBD1 (7 bases). From germline, CDR1 is DFQATT and CDR2 SNEGSKA (reference sequence). The CDR3 is 13 amino acids. The ends were cut back, 5 bases at V and 5 bases at J, with 15 bases in the middle. The CDR3 sequence is CSAPRPGGETQYF. The DNA of the CDR3 is TGCAGTGCTCCTCGGCCAGGGGGGGAGACCCAGTACTTC.